Each of the 32 T cell receptor beta chains below was sequenced from the same sample in a study of T cells after yellow fever vaccination. TCRdb ran MiXCR on the 5' RACE reads and lists one entry per CDR3 protein. The sample records a few hundred thousand distinct CDR3 sequences, approximately 4% being singletons. The starting material was PBMCs, obtained 5 days after the yellow fever booster vaccination. These receptor sequences come from a man aged 18-30 years who received the YFV17D yellow fever vaccine.

The V and J genes are TRBV7-9 and TRBJ2-5; 9 bases match TRBD2. CDR3 size: 17 residues. J lost 0 bases, V lost 5 bases, and 10 bases had no gene match. Germline loops: CDR1 SEHNR, CDR2 FQNEAQ (reference sequence). CDR3 sequence (DNA): TGTGCCAGCAGCAGCCGTCTAGCGGGGCAGAACCAAGAGACCCAGTACTTC. Translation gives CASSSRLAGQNQETQYF.

This clonotype was observed at least ten times. The chain has TRBV6-6 and TRBJ2-2; 11 nucleotides match TRBD1. Germline V lookup: CDR1 MNHNY, CDR2 SVGAGI (reference sequence). After removal of 5 bases from V and 6 bases from J, the junction contained 2 bases not matched to a gene. This CDR3 region has 14 residues. The CDR3, as DNA: TGTGCCAGCAGTGCGGGACAGGGGGCCGGGGAGCTGTTTTTT. Translation: CASSAGQGAGELFF.

The rearrangement joins TRBV11-3 to TRBJ2-1; a weak D match, TRBD2 (7 bases). The germline V gene has CDR1 SGHNT and CDR2 YENEEA. The CDR3 covers 20 residues. The V end was cut by 1 base, the J end by 3 bases, with 25 bases between. The CDR3, as DNA: TGTGCCAGCAGCTTAGGATCTGTCGGGGGGCCTGGTTTAGGCTACAATGAGCAGTTCTTC. Encoded protein: CASSLGSVGGPGLGYNEQFF.

The DNA for the CDR3 is TGCAGCGTTGGCCGTCCAACTGGTGAAGCTTTCTTT. Its translation: CSVGRPTGEAFF. The chain links TRBV29-1 to TRBJ1-1; D unresolved. The V and J ends lost 4 bases and 7 bases respectively, with 13 bases between them. This CDR3 has 12 amino acids. Per germline, CDR1 SQVTM and CDR2 ANQGSEA. Together with reference TRBV29-1 and TRBJ1-1, the CDR3 gives the full variable domain: SAVISQKPSRDICQRGTSLTIQCQVDSQVTMMFWYRQQPGQSLTLIATANQGSEATYESGFVIDKFPISRPNLTFSTLTVSNMSPEDSSIYLCSVGRPTGEAFFGQGTRLTVV.

This clonotype was seen repeatedly, ten times or more. This rearrangement joins TRBV6-6 to TRBJ2-5; D not resolved. Germline CDR1 MNHNY, CDR2 SVGAGI (reference sequence). The ends were cut back, 1 base at V and 1 base at J, with 4 bases in the middle. This CDR3 region has 13 residues. Written as DNA, the CDR3 is TGTGCCAGCAGTTACTGGTCCCAAGAGACCCAGTACTTC. Its protein is CASSYWSQETQYF.

This clonotype appeared many times. This rearrangement joins TRBV6-5 to TRBJ2-3; possibly TRBD2 for D (5 bases). Between the trimmed V and J ends, which lost 2 bases and 13 bases, there was a span of 13 bases. The CDR3 length is 12 residues. The germline gives CDR1 MNHEY, CDR2 SVGAGI. The CDR3 here is CASSYGSGQKYF. For the CDR3, the DNA is TGTGCCAGCAGTTACGGGAGCGGCCAAAAGTATTTT.

The V and J genes are TRBV7-2 and TRBJ2-3; D remains unclear. There are 14 residues in the CDR3. The germline V gene has CDR1 SGHTA and CDR2 FQGNSA. Trimming cost V 3 bases and J 2 bases, with 9 bases left between them. The CDR3 nucleotides are TGTGCCAGCAGCTTCCGCGTAACCACAGATACGCAGTATTTT. Its translation: CASSFRVTTDTQYF.

In its sample, this clonotype was seen a few times. This rearrangement joins TRBV10-3 to TRBJ1-2; D not certain. The CDR3 has 15 amino acids. Looked up from germline, CDR1 is ENHRY and CDR2 is SYGVKD. The V gene lost 11 bases and the J gene lost 0 bases, with 19 bases spanning the gap. The CDR3 sequence is CAVLGGVSANYGYTF. The CDR3 DNA sequence: TGTGCCGTCTTGGGCGGGGTATCGGCTAACTATGGCTACACCTTC.

This clonotype was counted between two and nine times. The chain combines TRBV4-3 with TRBJ1-5; D ambiguous. Germline V gene sequence: CDR1 LGHNA, CDR2 YSLEER. This CDR3 has 13 residues. Trimming took 0 bases from V and 7 from J, leaving 7 bases between them. The chain's CDR3 is CASSQDTGQPQHF. In DNA form, the CDR3 reads TGCGCCAGCAGCCAAGATACGGGACAGCCCCAGCATTTT.

The sample holds a few counts of this clonotype. The chain links TRBV5-6 to TRBJ2-7; TRBD1 matches at 10 bases. Germline values: CDR1 SGHDT, CDR2 YYEEEE. V was clipped by 0 bases and J by 9 bases; unmatched bases: 0. This CDR3 region has 12 residues. The CDR3 spells CASSLGTGGQYV. The CDR3 region has the DNA TGTGCCAGCAGCTTGGGGACAGGGGGGCAGTACGTC.

This clonotype was seen a few times. The chain combines TRBV19 with TRBJ2-7, with 8 bases that match TRBD1. The CDR3 extends over 14 amino acids. V was clipped by 4 bases and J by 3 bases; unmatched bases: 5. CDR1 and CDR2 from the germline V gene are LNHDA and SQIVND (reference sequence). The CDR3 is CASSKQDRVYEQYF. CDR3 nucleotides: TGTGCCAGTAGTAAACAGGACAGGGTCTACGAGCAGTACTTC. The full variable domain, rest sourced from reference TRBV19 and TRBJ2-7, is DGGITQSPKYLFRKEGQNVTLSCEQNLNHDAMYWYRQDPGQGLRLIYYSQIVNDFQKGDIAEGYSVSREKKESFPLTVTSAQKNPTAFYLCASSKQDRVYEQYFGPGTRLTVT.

This clonotype was detected only a few times. This chain links TRBV12-3 or TRBV12-4 with TRBJ2-5, with 11 bases fitting TRBD2. There are 19 residues in the CDR3. V trimming: 1 base; J trimming: 0 bases; junction bases outside the gene matches: 10. The CDR3 is CASSLVQTSGATYQETQYF. DNA of the CDR3: TGTGCCAGCAGTTTAGTGCAGACTAGCGGGGCAACCTACCAAGAGACCCAGTACTTC.

This clonotype came up many times. V usage is TRBV4-2 and J usage is TRBJ2-3, with a weak D call TRBD2 (5 bases). The V end lost 3 bases, the J end lost 6 bases, and 10 bases lay between the germline ends. Germline values: CDR1 LGHNA, CDR2 YNFKEQ. This CDR3 is 13 amino acids long. The CDR3 DNA sequence: TGTGCCAGCAGCCACGGGAACGAGGATACGCAGTATTTT. Translated, it gives CASSHGNEDTQYF.

The chain is built from TRBV18 and TRBJ2-4; D remains unclear. The CDR3 is made up of 12 amino acids. CDR1 and CDR2 (germline): KGHSH, LQKENI. V was pared by 3 bases and J by 11 bases, with 11 bases between. CDR3 residues: CASSPAEHVQYF. For the CDR3, the DNA is TGTGCCAGCTCACCGGCCGAACACGTTCAGTACTTC. The full variable domain, with the rest looked up from reference TRBV18 and TRBJ2-4, is NAGVMQNPRHLVRRRGQEARLRCSPMKGHSHVYWYRQLPEEGLKFMVYLQKENIIDESGMPKERFSAEFPKEGPSILRIQQVVRGDSAAYFCASSPAEHVQYFGAGTRLSVL.

Ten or more counts support this clonotype. The CDR3 here is CASSYSGGNTEAFF. CDR3 coding DNA: TGTGCCAGCAGTTACTCGGGTGGAAACACTGAAGCTTTCTTT. The J gene is TRBJ1-1, the V gene TRBV6-2 or TRBV6-3; D remains unclear. The V and J ends lost 0 bases and 2 bases respectively, with 7 bases between them. CDR1 and CDR2 from the germline V gene are MNHEY and SVGEGT. The CDR3 runs 14 residues.

There are a few counts of this clonotype. V usage is TRBV29-1 and J usage is TRBJ1-3; D gene ambiguous. Per the germline V gene, CDR1 is SQVTM and CDR2 is ANQGSEA. CDR3 length: 12 residues. The V and J ends lost 5 bases and 0 bases respectively, with 5 bases between them. The CDR3 region has the DNA TGCAGCGTTACAGTCTCTGGAAACACCATATATTTT. This codes for CSVTVSGNTIYF.

This clonotype was recorded a few times. The chain couples TRBV4-3 to TRBJ1-6; D gene unclear. V was pared by 0 bases and J by 10 bases, with 16 bases between. Germline assignment: CDR1 LGHNA and CDR2 YSLEER. The CDR3 has 16 amino acids. The CDR3 sequence is CASSQEMGSVGSPLHF. The CDR3 DNA is TGCGCCAGCAGCCAAGAGATGGGCAGCGTGGGCTCACCCCTCCACTTT.

The chain has TRBV7-9 and TRBJ1-1; D gene uncertain. The CDR3 sequence is 15 residues long. Germline V gene sequence: CDR1 SEHNR, CDR2 FQNEAQ (reference sequence). Trimming stripped 5 bases from V and 2 bases from J, with 15 bases between. DNA for the CDR3: TGTGCCAGCAGCCCCGGTTGGGCATTCAACACTGAAGCTTTCTTT. Residues: CASSPGWAFNTEAFF.

This clonotype was observed a handful of times. This chain joins TRBV4-3 and TRBJ2-5; D not certain. The germline CDR1 and CDR2 sequences are LGHNA and YSLEER. Trimming took 0 bases from V and 2 from J, leaving 10 bases between them. The CDR3 totals 15 residues. For the CDR3, the DNA is TGCGCCAGCAGCCAAGACTTGCCGAGACAAGAGACCCAGTACTTC. Amino acid sequence: CASSQDLPRQETQYF.

This clonotype was detected ten times or more. The rearrangement links TRBV7-9 to TRBJ2-3, with TRBD1 as a possible D gene (5 bases). The V gene's germline CDR1 is SEHNR and CDR2 FQNEAQ (reference sequence). Trimming took 5 bases from V and 2 from J, leaving 14 bases between them. The CDR3 runs to 15 residues. The CDR3, as DNA: TGTGCCAGCAGCCTCGAGACAGACCTCACAGATACGCAGTATTTT. As protein: CASSLETDLTDTQYF.

The chain joins TRBV7-2 to TRBJ1-3; possible D gene TRBD1, 6 bases. The V end was cut by 5 bases, the J end by 4 bases, with 18 bases between. CDR3 length equals 16 residues. Germline assignment: CDR1 SGHTA and CDR2 FQGNSA. As DNA, the CDR3 is TGTGCCAGCAGCCCTCGACAAGGGGGAAGAGGAAACACCATATATTTT. Translated, it gives CASSPRQGGRGNTIYF.

This clonotype has at least ten counts. This chain links TRBV4-2 with TRBJ2-1, with unresolved D. Trimming stripped 1 base from V and 0 bases from J, with 13 bases between. The germline V gene has CDR1 LGHNA and CDR2 YNFKEQ. This CDR3 spans 17 amino acids. The CDR3 nucleotides are TGTGCCAGCAGCCAAGTGGTAGGGCCTAACTCCTACAATGAGCAGTTCTTC. It is translated as CASSQVVGPNSYNEQFF.

This clonotype occurred a few times. V gene TRBV7-6 combines with J gene TRBJ2-1; D is undetermined. CDR1 and CDR2 from the germline V gene are SGHVS and FNYEAQ. The CDR3 is made up of 13 amino acids. With 3 bases removed from V and 7 bases from J, the gap between germline ends came to 10 bases. CDR3 in DNA: TGTGCCAGCAGCTTTACTCGTTTGAATGAGCAGTTCTTC. Amino acid sequence: CASSFTRLNEQFF.

This clonotype occurred a few times. The J gene is TRBJ2-7, the V gene TRBV6-1; D is perhaps TRBD1 (5 bases). The ends were cut back, 7 bases at V and 5 bases at J, with 15 bases in the middle. This CDR3 region has 13 residues. Germline V gene data show CDR1 as MNHNS and CDR2 as SASEGT. The CDR3 bases are TGTGCCAGCAACTACAGGTTTGGGAACGAGCAGTACTTC. This translates into CASNYRFGNEQYF.

This clonotype occurred many times. J is TRBJ2-4 and V is TRBV3-1, with 12 nucleotides matching TRBD2. This CDR3 has 20 residues. The junction had 14 bases not matched to a gene; V was cut back by 0 bases and J by 5 bases. The germline V gene encodes CDR1 LGHDT and CDR2 YNNKEL (reference sequence). This chain's CDR3 is CASSQEDYRLAGEVENIQYF. The CDR3, as DNA: TGTGCCAGCAGCCAAGAAGATTATCGACTAGCGGGGGAAGTCGAAAACATTCAGTACTTC.

The chain employs TRBV4-2 and TRBJ2-3; no reliable D call. Trimming shortened V by 6 bases and J by 3 bases, and 10 bases separated the two germline ends. Germline V lookup: CDR1 LGHNA, CDR2 YNFKEQ. The length of the CDR3 is 13 residues. The CDR3 region is CASSPHGTDTQYF. The CDR3 DNA reads as TGTGCCAGCAGTCCCCACGGGACAGATACGCAGTATTTT.

This clonotype was observed many times. J is TRBJ2-7 and V is TRBV4-2, with unresolved D. Per germline, CDR1 LGHNA and CDR2 YNFKEQ. The CDR3 consists of 14 residues. Trimming pared 0 bases from V and 5 bases from J, leaving 11 bases between. Written as DNA, the CDR3 is TGTGCCAGCAGCCAAGATCTGGGTATGGACGAGCAGTACGTC. It is translated as CASSQDLGMDEQYV.

This clonotype turned up a few times. This chain joins TRBV24-1 and TRBJ2-1; TRBD2 matches 12 bases. The CDR3 spans 18 residues. J lost 6 bases, V lost 2 bases, and 10 bases had no gene match. CDR1 is KGHDR and CDR2 is SFDVKD in the germline V gene. CDR3 in amino acids: CATSDSQTGTSGFNEQFF. The CDR3 DNA sequence: TGTGCCACCAGTGATTCGCAAACCGGGACTAGCGGGTTCAATGAGCAGTTCTTC.

This clonotype showed up many times. The rearrangement uses TRBV5-1 and TRBJ1-1; D not certain. Germline CDR1 reads SGHRS; CDR2 reads YFSETQ. Trimming removed 1 base from V and 1 base from J, with 8 bases in between. The CDR3 is made up of 14 amino acids. The chain's CDR3 is CASSLFDPNTEAFF. CDR3 sequence (DNA): TGCGCCAGCAGCTTGTTCGACCCGAACACTGAAGCTTTCTTT. The full variable domain, its missing parts supplied by reference TRBV5-1 and TRBJ1-1, is KAGVTQTPRYLIKTRGQQVTLSCSPISGHRSVSWYQQTPGQGLQFLFEYFSETQRNKGNFPGRFSGRQFSNSRSEMNVSTLELGDSALYLCASSLFDPNTEAFFGQGTRLTVV.

This clonotype was found a few times. The V gene is TRBV21-1, the J gene TRBJ2-7; the DNA was not compared with TRBD1, the D call given in the table. TRBV21-1 has pseudogene status. The CDR3 covers 11 residues. CDR3 residues: CASSKGGDRSF. CDR3 in DNA: TGTGCCAGCAGCAAAGGAGGGGACAGGAGTTTC.

This clonotype was counted only a few times. The chain joins TRBV7-8 to TRBJ1-1; no firm D call. There are 15 residues in the CDR3. CDR1 and CDR2 (germline): SGHVS, FQNEAQ. V lost 4 bases to trimming and J lost 4 bases, with 16 bases between them. Here the CDR3 reads CASSSLGSPATEAFF. In nucleotides, the CDR3 is TGTGCCAGCAGCTCACTCGGTTCCCCGGCCACTGAAGCTTTCTTT.

The V and J genes are TRBV27 and TRBJ1-5; D is perhaps TRBD1 (6 bases). CDR3 length equals 14 residues. Trimming took 2 bases from V and 6 from J, leaving 11 bases between them. Germline lookup yields CDR1 MNHEY and CDR2 SMNVEV (reference sequence). The CDR3 DNA reads as TGTGCCAGCAGTTTAACAGGGTCGGGTCAGCCCCAGCATTTT. It is translated as CASSLTGSGQPQHF.